This T cell receptor (beta chain) was sequenced during a study of Tregs in tolerant kidney transplant recipients. The V and J ends lost 3 bases and 5 bases respectively, with 10 bases between them. This CDR3 is 13 amino acids long. Germline values: CDR1 KGHSH, CDR2 LQKENI. Thawed PBMCs were FACS-sorted into unstimulated CD4+CD25+CD127- regulatory T cells, CD4+CD25- non-regulatory cells, CD4 and CD8 cells. Sequencing used immunoSEQ multiplex PCR; TCRdb keeps in-frame clones, though not all of them. Of about 240,000 clones listed, 65% to 85% are singletons. The material sequenced was CD4+ T cells from blood. The chain employs TRBV18 and TRBJ1-2; TRBD1 might be the D (5 bases). This clonotype originated in a human donor in good health. The CDR3 region has the DNA TGTGCCAGCTCACCCCCGACAGTATATGGCTACACCTTC. Translating gives CASSPPTVYGYTF.